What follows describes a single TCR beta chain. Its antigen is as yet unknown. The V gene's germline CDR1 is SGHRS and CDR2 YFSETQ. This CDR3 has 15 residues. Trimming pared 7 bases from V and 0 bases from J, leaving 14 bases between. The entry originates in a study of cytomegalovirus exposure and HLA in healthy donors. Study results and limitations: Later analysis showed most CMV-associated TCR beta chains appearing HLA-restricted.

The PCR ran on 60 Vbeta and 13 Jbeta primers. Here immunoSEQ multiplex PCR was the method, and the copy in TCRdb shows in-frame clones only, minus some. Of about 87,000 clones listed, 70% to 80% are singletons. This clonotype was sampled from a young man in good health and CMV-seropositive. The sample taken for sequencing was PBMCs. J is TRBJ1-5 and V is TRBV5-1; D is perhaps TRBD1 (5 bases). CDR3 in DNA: TGCGCCAGCCGAACAGGTCCGGATAGCAATCAGCCCCAGCATTTT. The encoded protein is CASRTGPDSNQPQHF.